This T cell receptor (beta chain) was recovered during a study of regulatory T cells in long-lasting Graves disease. Specified time point: newly diagnosed GD, antithyroid drugs for less than 3 months. The TCR library was made from RNA extracted from PBMCs. Patients of an endocrinology department in Xi'an, China, were included. This clonotype appeared a few times. Construction of TCR beta libraries relied on iRepertoire HTBI primers and on Arm-PCR targeting CDR3 regions. TCRdb re-called the multiplex PCR reads through MiXCR, storing one row per CDR3 protein. The sample holds 350,000 to 550,000 distinct CDR3 sequences, under 15% seen once. The CDR3 has 12 residues. CDR1 is MNHEY, CDR2 SMNVEV, per germline (reference sequence). Trimming cost V 11 bases and J 8 bases; bases outside gene matches: 6. This sample also belongs to another study, concerning T cells in Graves' hyperthyroidism and ophthalmopathy. From that report: Graves' hyperthyroidism was deemed stable absent ophthalmopathy progression within 18 months.

The chain joins TRBV27 to TRBJ2-1; 10 nucleotides align to TRBD2. Sequencing used peripheral blood mononuclear cells (PBMCs), obtained at new diagnosis, from a patient treated with antithyroid drugs. The origin of this receptor is a woman aged 25-40 years with Graves disease. DNA for the CDR3: TGTGCCTCAGCTAGCGGGAGATATGAGCAGTTCTTC. Its protein is CASASGRYEQFF.